This T cell receptor (beta chain) was recorded in a study of T cells in Graves' hyperthyroidism and ophthalmopathy. General study points: Most expanded thyroid clonotypes above 0.001 also appeared in blood.

Active moderate-to-severe ophthalmopathy, Clinical Activity Score at least 3, NOSPECS at least 4, under 3 months' duration. For this clonotype: Its antigen is not identified.

Researchers took RNA transcripts and amplified the TCR beta CDR3 regions from them. HTBI primers were the set used in a first-round RT-PCR of the TCR CDR3. TCRdb re-called the multiplex PCR reads through MiXCR, storing one row per CDR3 protein. This sample has hundreds of thousands of distinct CDR3 sequences, with 14% to 15% found just once. Germline loops: CDR1 MNHNS, CDR2 SASEGT. V lost 4 bases to trimming and J lost 1 base, with 10 bases between them. The CDR3 is 14 amino acids. The genes are TRBV6-1 and TRBJ1-1, with unresolved D. This clonotype was obtained from a woman in her thirties or forties with Graves' ophthalmopathy. The sample taken for sequencing was blood. CDR3 protein: CASSAGLWNTEAFF. Here the CDR3 DNA reads TGTGCCAGCAGTGCCGGCCTTTGGAACACTGAAGCTTTCTTT.